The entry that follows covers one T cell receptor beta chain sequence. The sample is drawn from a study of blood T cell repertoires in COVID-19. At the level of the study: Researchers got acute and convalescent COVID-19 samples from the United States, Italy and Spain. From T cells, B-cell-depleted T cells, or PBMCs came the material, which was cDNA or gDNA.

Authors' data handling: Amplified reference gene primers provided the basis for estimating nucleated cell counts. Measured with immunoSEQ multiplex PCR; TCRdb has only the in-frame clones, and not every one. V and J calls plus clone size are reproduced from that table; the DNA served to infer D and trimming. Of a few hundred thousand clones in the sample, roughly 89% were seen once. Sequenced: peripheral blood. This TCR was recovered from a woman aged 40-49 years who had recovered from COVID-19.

The CDR3 loop reads CAWSDSTPGGYTF. The CDR3 bases are TGTGCCTGGAGTGACTCCACTCCGGGAGGCTACACCTTC. The chain couples TRBV30 to TRBJ1-2; D remains ambiguous. This CDR3 has 13 amino acids. Trimming took off 1 base at V and 8 bases at J, with 14 bases between the two ends. The germline V gene encodes CDR1 GTSNPN and CDR2 SVGIG (reference sequence).